The 18 T cell receptor beta chains presented below share a single source sample, sequenced in a study of blood T cell repertoires in COVID-19. Generated by immunoSEQ multiplex PCR, the TCRdb table keeps only in-frame clones and is missing some. The table includes roughly 160,000 clones, over 80% detected once. Material for sequencing was peripheral blood. Receptor source: a woman aged 55-70 years with acute or convalescent COVID-19.

This clone was found once. V and J are TRBV6-5 and TRBJ1-1; D gene ambiguous. CDR1 and CDR2 (germline): MNHEY, SVGAGI. The CDR3 is made up of 11 amino acids. The V end was cut by 7 bases, the J end by 6 bases, with 9 bases between. CDR3 DNA: TGTGCCAGCAAATTTAGCCCTGAAGCTTTCTTT. Translated, it gives CASKFSPEAFF.

The chain recombines TRBV25-1 with TRBJ1-1, with D possibly matching TRBD1 (5 bases). This CDR3 is built from 13 residues. Germline CDR1 MGHDK, CDR2 SYGVNS. The V gene lost 7 bases and the J gene lost 0 bases, with 9 bases spanning the gap. For the CDR3, the DNA is TGTGCCAGCATTTCACAGGTGAACACTGAAGCTTTCTTT. Its translation: CASISQVNTEAFF. The full variable domain, its missing parts supplied by reference TRBV25-1 and TRBJ1-1, is EADIYQTPRYLVIGTGKKITLECSQTMGHDKMYWYQQDPGMELHLIHYSYGVNSTEKGDLSSESTVSRIRTEHFPLTLESARPSHTSQYLCASISQVNTEAFFGQGTRLTVV.

The rearrangement links TRBV4-1 to TRBJ2-5; D ambiguous. CDR1 is MGHRA and CDR2 is YSYEKL in the germline V gene. This CDR3 is built from 14 residues. Trimming left V 0 bases short and J 2 bases short, with 7 bases between. The CDR3 DNA reads TGCGCCAGCAGCCAAGAGGCACAGCAAGAGACCCAGTACTTC. Its translation: CASSQEAQQETQYF.

CDR3 protein: CASSSLSNPYGYTF. The CDR3 nucleotides are TGTGCCAGTAGTTCGCTTAGTAACCCCTATGGCTACACCTTC. The genes are TRBV19 and TRBJ1-2; D remains ambiguous. Trimming stripped 5 bases from V and 4 bases from J, with 14 bases between. The CDR3 has 14 residues. The V gene's germline CDR1 is LNHDA and CDR2 SQIVND (reference sequence).

V gene TRBV7-6 combines with J gene TRBJ1-6, with 8 bases fitting TRBD1. The ends lost 4 bases at V and 7 bases at J; junction bases unmatched: 9. The CDR3 consists of 16 residues. Germline values: CDR1 SGHVS, CDR2 FNYEAQ. As DNA, the CDR3 is TGTGCCAGCAGCTACTACCCAGGGGGCGTGAATTCACCCCTCCACTTT. This sequence encodes CASSYYPGGVNSPLHF.

This clone was detected a few times. The chain joins TRBV19 to TRBJ1-1, with a tentative D call TRBD1 (5 bases). The CDR3 contains 15 residues. The germline gives CDR1 LNHDA, CDR2 SQIVND (reference sequence). With 7 bases removed from V and 4 bases from J, the gap between germline ends came to 19 bases. CDR3 DNA sequence: TGTGCCAGTAACGCCTGGGGGGGTGAGTCCACTGAAGCTTTCTTT. Protein product: CASNAWGGESTEAFF.

V usage is TRBV9 and J usage is TRBJ2-7; TRBD1 matches 9 bases. Germline-derived CDR1 and CDR2 are SGDLS and YYNGEE. The CDR3 length is 14 residues. Losses at the gene ends were 0 bases for V and 5 bases for J; bases not matched to a gene: 3. The CDR3 DNA reads TGTGCCAGCAGCGTAGAACAGGGGGCCAACGAGCAGTACTTC. Translating gives CASSVEQGANEQYF.

The chain is built from TRBV6-5 and TRBJ1-5, with D perhaps matching TRBD1 (5 bases). The V gene's germline CDR1 is MNHEY and CDR2 SVGAGI. The V end was cut by 6 bases, the J end by 2 bases, with 14 bases between. This CDR3 spans 15 amino acids. CDR3 nucleotide sequence: TGTGCCAGCAGGCTGACAGATATTGGCAATCAGCCCCAGCATTTT. Protein sequence: CASRLTDIGNQPQHF.

This chain joins TRBV18 and TRBJ2-1, with 7 bases lining up with TRBD2. The CDR3 is 15 residues long. Germline loops: CDR1 KGHSH, CDR2 LQKENI. J lost 4 bases, V lost 2 bases, and 5 bases had no gene match. The CDR3 loop is CASSPGASGYNEQFF. CDR3 nucleotides: TGTGCCAGCTCACCAGGGGCTAGCGGTTACAATGAGCAGTTCTTC.

V is TRBV4-1 and J is TRBJ2-7; D is uncertain. Per the germline V gene, CDR1 is MGHRA and CDR2 is YSYEKL. The CDR3 is 16 amino acids. Trimming stripped 2 bases from V and 0 bases from J, with 14 bases between. In DNA form, the CDR3 reads TGCGCCAGCAGCCAACCAACACCCACAGCCTCCTACGAGCAGTACTTC. It specifies CASSQPTPTASYEQYF.

This clone was found once. This chain connects TRBV11-2 to TRBJ2-7, with 7 bases fitting TRBD2. The junction had 2 bases not matched to a gene; V was cut back by 0 bases and J by 0 bases. This CDR3 is built from 15 residues. CDR1 and CDR2 from the germline V gene are SGHAT and FQNNGV. The CDR3 DNA is TGTGCCAGCAGCTTAGACGGGGGGAGCTCCTACGAGCAGTACTTC. This translates into CASSLDGGSSYEQYF.

The chain has TRBV15 and TRBJ2-7; TRBD1 matches 7 bases. Germline CDR1 is LNHNV and CDR2 is YYDKDF (reference sequence). This CDR3 is 13 amino acids long. Losses at the gene ends were 5 bases for V and 0 bases for J; bases not matched to a gene: 1. The CDR3 reads CATSGDSSYEQYF. The CDR3 bases are TGTGCCACCAGCGGGGACAGCTCCTACGAGCAGTACTTC.

The gene calls are TRBV28 and TRBJ1-2, with D possibly matching TRBD1 (6 bases). CDR3 size: 12 residues. Germline-derived CDR1 and CDR2 are MDHEN and SYDVKM. V was clipped by 5 bases and J by 4 bases, with 8 bases between them. The DNA of the CDR3 is TGTGCCAGCAGTAGGACAGTCTATGGCTACACCTTC. This codes for CASSRTVYGYTF.

The V gene is TRBV18, the J gene TRBJ2-1; TRBD2 might be the D (6 bases). The ends were cut back, 2 bases at V and 4 bases at J, with 9 bases in the middle. This CDR3 has 14 amino acids. The germline CDR1 and CDR2 sequences are KGHSH and LQKENI. The CDR3 DNA is TGTGCCAGCTCACCATGGGGGACTTACAATGAGCAGTTCTTC. Translating gives CASSPWGTYNEQFF.

The CDR3 sequence is CAISDVQGTSPLHF. The CDR3 nucleotides are TGTGCCATCAGTGACGTGCAGGGGACCTCACCCCTCCACTTT. V usage is TRBV10-3 and J usage is TRBJ1-6; TRBD1 is a possible D gene (6 bases). Germline-derived CDR1 and CDR2 are ENHRY and SYGVKD. The CDR3 is 14 amino acids. The V gene lost 3 bases and the J gene lost 10 bases, with 13 bases spanning the gap.

The V call is TRBV15, the J call TRBJ1-5; perhaps TRBD1 as D (5 bases). The CDR3 covers 17 residues. V lost 5 bases and J 0 bases, leaving 17 bases between the germline ends. Germline V CDR1 and CDR2: LNHNV, YYDKDF (reference sequence). The CDR3 nucleotides are TGTGCCACCAGCGGAGCCCCAGGGCTTAATAGCAATCAGCCCCAGCATTTT. It translates to CATSGAPGLNSNQPQHF.

Turning to this clone: The sample carries other DNA sequences with the same CDR3. This chain joins TRBV5-1 and TRBJ1-1, with 8 bases identical to TRBD1. J lost 1 base, V lost 4 bases, and 3 bases had no gene match. This CDR3 has 14 amino acids. In germline, CDR1 is SGHRS, CDR2 YFSETQ. The CDR3 here is CASSPGTGNTEAFF. The CDR3, as DNA: TGCGCCAGCAGCCCCGGGACAGGGAACACTGAAGCTTTCTTT.

Only one count was recorded for this clone. The J gene is TRBJ1-3, the V gene TRBV2; D unclear. Trimming removed 2 bases at V and 8 bases at J, with 7 bases between. The CDR3 has 12 residues. CDR1 and CDR2 from the germline V gene are SNHLY and FYNNEI. DNA for the CDR3: TGTGCCAGCAGTGAACCCGCGGACACCATATATTTT. Its translation is CASSEPADTIYF.